This TCR beta chain derives from a study of OX40 agonist ivuxolimab in advanced cancers. Study overall: Subjects had a mean age of approximately 60 years, with a range of about 23 to 90; roughly 80% were male. Study results and caveats: Expanded clones were, on average, more numerous among CD8+ T cells than CD4+. The antigens recognized by the expanded peripheral T cells, that is their antigen specificity, were not determined. Some of the nonresponding patients also showed low levels of normalized T-cell clonal expansion.

Produced via immunoSEQ multiplex PCR; TCRdb's table is partial and in-frame only. Here the sample spans 65,000 or so clones, roughly 80% being singletons. Germline values: CDR1 SGDLS, CDR2 YYNGEE. The CDR3 sequence is 16 residues long. V gave up 4 bases and J gave up 0 bases, with 14 bases separating them. Turning to this clone: The antigen is unknown.

This clonotype was sampled from an adult with an advanced solid tumor such as melanoma, head and neck, liver or kidney cancer. The sequenced sample was CD4+ or CD8+ T cells sorted from blood, obtained in a trial of the OX40 agonist ivuxolimab. J is TRBJ1-3 and V is TRBV9, with D possibly being TRBD1 (6 bases). This CDR3 is CASSPGQFPSGNTIYF. For the CDR3, the DNA is TGTGCCAGCAGCCCTGGACAGTTCCCCTCTGGAAACACCATATATTTT.